A single T cell receptor beta chain is shown here with its context. The record originates from a study of cytomegalovirus exposure and HLA in healthy donors. PCR was performed using 60 Vbeta and 13 Jbeta primers. Produced via immunoSEQ multiplex PCR; TCRdb's table is partial and in-frame only. The top ten hold 1.5% to 2% of the sample, which has about 190,000 clones, roughly 73% seen once. The CDR3 sequence is 15 residues long. Germline V lookup: CDR1 SGHTA, CDR2 FQGNSA. Trimming took off 3 bases at V and 2 bases at J, with 14 bases between the two ends. The chain recombines TRBV7-2 with TRBJ2-7, with D possibly being TRBD2 (6 bases). The sample consisted of PBMCs. This sequence originates from a woman aged 30 to 39 in good health and CMV-seronegative. The CDR3 loop reads CASSFPAGLAYEQYF. CDR3 nucleotide sequence: TGTGCCAGCAGCTTCCCAGCGGGTCTTGCCTACGAGCAGTACTTC.